This TCR beta chain emerged from a study of CD8 T cells in Susac syndrome (dated by TCRdb to about 2019). About the full investigation: Whether CD8+ T cell activation and differentiation in Susac syndrome was antigen driven was tested using repertoire sequencing. The clonality of the CD8+ T cell repertoire was compared across 11 to 12 healthy donors, some 14 Susac syndrome patients and around 15 multiple sclerosis patients.

RNA was extracted using the RNeasy kit, and about 0.45 to 1 ug of the RNA was reverse transcribed with random hexamers. The immunoSEQ multiplex PCR assay, which covers 54 Vbeta and 13 Jbeta segments, was used to amplify TCR beta CDR3 regions. PCR amplification bias was corrected by using a synthetic template baseline for primer optimization and computational correction. As for the authors' bioinformatics: Reads were assigned to V, D and J genes according to IMGT and analyzed in immunoSEQ Analyzer, with only productive sequences retained. Clonality was calculated as one minus the Shannon entropy normalized by log2 of the number of productive unique sequences. Public and private clones were assessed among the 100 most prevalent clones of each patient and control. A clone was defined as Susac-specific if it was absent from the healthy and MS cohorts, from roughly 980 published viral clones and from other ImmuneACCESS disease sequences. TCRdb itself trimmed the public reads at Q25 with fastp, ran MiXCR and retained productive beta chains. Identical CDR3 proteins give one entry, which carries the most common genes and DNA. These V and J calls are TCRdb output, not the study's own analysis. The sample table lists some 400,000 distinct CDR3 sequences, about 85% of them with a count of one. Around 0.12% of the sample belongs to the ten largest clones.

Concerning this clonotype: This clone's antigen is unknown. No qualities accompany the bases; no much larger clone lies one base away.

There are 16 amino acids in the CDR3, from cysteine to phenylalanine inclusive. The read is trimmed to its CDR3 DNA, 48 bases read in frame from base 1. After removal of 0 bases from V and 2 bases from J, the junction retains 1 base not matched to a gene. CDR1 and CDR2, per the germline V gene (reference sequence), are LGHDT and YNNKEL. Peripheral blood CD8+ and CD4+ T cells from healthy donors, Susac syndrome patients and multiple sclerosis patients were profiled using high-throughput TCR beta sequencing. Treatment-naive patients with stable or active relapsing-remitting disease fulfilling revised McDonald criteria were used as multiple sclerosis controls. Bulk CD8+ and CD4+ T cells were purified by magnetic negative isolation, whereas CD8+ TEMRA cells were enriched by FACS. Blood was collected in EDTA tubes and processed within 24 hours, with PBMCs isolated through density gradient centrifugation. PBMCs destined for TCR sequencing were cryopreserved in liquid nitrogen and later thawed in a 37 °C water bath. The sorted or isolated CD4+, CD8+ and CD8+ TEMRA cells reached a purity of at least 90%.

The paper as a whole reports these results and caveats: The number of individuals in the TCR sequencing and HLA analysis was acknowledged as relatively small.

The clonotype was recovered from a human donor with multiple sclerosis. This chain joins TRBV3-1 to TRBJ2-6; TRBD1 matches 7 bases in the middle. The sequenced sample consisted of CD8+ T cells from PBMCs. The CDR3 amino acid sequence is: CASSQETGTGANVLTF. The nucleotide sequence is given as TGTGCCAGCAGCCAAGAGACAGGGACTGGGGCCAACGTCCTGACTTTC.